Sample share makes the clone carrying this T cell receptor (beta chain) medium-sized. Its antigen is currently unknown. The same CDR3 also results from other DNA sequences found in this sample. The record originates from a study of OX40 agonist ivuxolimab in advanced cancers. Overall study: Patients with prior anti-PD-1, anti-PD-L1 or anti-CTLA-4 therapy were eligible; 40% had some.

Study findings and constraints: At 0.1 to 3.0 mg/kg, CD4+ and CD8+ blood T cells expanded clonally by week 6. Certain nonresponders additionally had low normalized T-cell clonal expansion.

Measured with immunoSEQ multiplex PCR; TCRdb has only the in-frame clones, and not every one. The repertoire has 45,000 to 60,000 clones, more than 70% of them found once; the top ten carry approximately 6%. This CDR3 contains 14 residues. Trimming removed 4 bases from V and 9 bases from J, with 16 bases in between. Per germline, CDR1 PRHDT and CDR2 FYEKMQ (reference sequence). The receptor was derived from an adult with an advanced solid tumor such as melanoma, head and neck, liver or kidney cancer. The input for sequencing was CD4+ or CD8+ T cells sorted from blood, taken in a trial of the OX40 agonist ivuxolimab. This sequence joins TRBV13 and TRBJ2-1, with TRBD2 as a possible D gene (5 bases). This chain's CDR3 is CASSSDKLVSEQFF. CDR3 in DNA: TGTGCCAGCAGCTCTGACAAACTAGTATCTGAGCAGTTCTTC.